This passage covers 31 T cell receptor beta chains from one sample sequenced in a study of T cell repertoires in cytomegalovirus infection. TCRdb reanalysed the reads using MiXCR and keeps one entry per CDR3 protein. The sample shows nearly 650,000 distinct CDR3 sequences, roughly a quarter of them seen only once. The source material was CD8+ T cells from PBMCs. The receptors were sampled from a human donor in good health (CMV status not recorded). Some clones in this sample may be carry-over from other donors' samples.

The sample holds a few counts of this clonotype. The chain carries TRBV5-1 and TRBJ2-7, with TRBD1 matching over 10 bases. The CDR3 consists of 14 residues. The V segment lost 5 bases and the J segment 2 bases; nucleotides outside the gene matches: 4. Germline V gene data show CDR1 as SGHRS and CDR2 as YFSETQ. CDR3 loop: CASSKGTGAYEQYF. The CDR3 nucleotides read TGCGCCAGCAGTAAGGGGACAGGGGCCTACGAGCAGTACTTC.

Many counts were recorded for this clonotype. This rearrangement joins TRBV2 to TRBJ2-3; D ambiguous. V dropped 9 bases and J dropped 6 bases, with 10 bases sitting between them. CDR1 and CDR2 from the germline V gene are SNHLY and FYNNEI. This CDR3 has 11 residues. CDR3 nucleotides: TGTGCCAGTCCCTTCCCCGATACGCAGTATTTT. Amino acid sequence: CASPFPDTQYF.

There are many counts of this clonotype. No DNA is shown, since the ends of the CDR3 on it are uncertain; the CDR3 is the one TCRdb lists. The rearrangement uses TRBV4-1 and TRBJ1-1. Per germline, CDR1 MGHRA and CDR2 YSYEKL. The CDR3 length is 14 residues, termini included. The CDR3 protein is CASSRVFAPAEAFF.

V gene TRBV11-1 combines with J gene TRBJ2-4, with 8 bases lining up with TRBD2. In germline, CDR1 is SGHAT, CDR2 FQDESV (reference sequence). V was pared by 5 bases and J by 7 bases, with 4 bases of the junction left unmatched. The CDR3 spans 13 residues. CDR3: CASSLGLDNIQYF. CDR3 DNA: TGTGCCAGCAGCCTGGGACTAGACAACATTCAGTACTTC.

The chain has TRBV10-1 and TRBJ2-7; possibly TRBD2 for D (5 bases). The germline V and J ends were trimmed by 7 bases and 5 bases, with 12 bases remaining between them. Germline values: CDR1 WNHNN, CDR2 SYGVQD (reference sequence). This CDR3 contains 12 residues. CDR3 protein: CASTRRLHEQYF. CDR3 nucleotides: TGCGCCAGCACCCGGAGGCTTCACGAGCAGTACTTC.

The rearrangement links TRBV7-9 to TRBJ2-1; 7 bases line up with TRBD2. The J segment lost 7 bases and the V segment lost 4 bases, leaving 10 bases of the junction unmatched. CDR1 and CDR2 (germline): SEHNR, FQNEAQ (reference sequence). This CDR3 spans 15 amino acids. The CDR3 reads CASSSSGAKENEQFF. The CDR3 nucleotides read TGTGCCAGCAGCTCGAGCGGGGCTAAGGAGAATGAGCAGTTCTTC.

The table lists this clonotype with a few counts. The V call is TRBV7-2, the J call TRBJ2-2; D unclear. This CDR3 has 18 residues. Germline CDR1 is SGHTA and CDR2 is FQGNSA. V was cut by 5 bases and J by 1 base, with 20 bases left in between. CDR3 sequence reads: CASSPWARAGVNTGELFF. Here the CDR3 DNA reads TGTGCCAGCAGCCCCTGGGCTAGGGCAGGAGTGAACACCGGGGAGCTGTTTTTT.

The genes are TRBV28 and TRBJ2-1; D not resolved. The CDR3 is 14 residues long. Trimming removed 5 bases from V and 8 bases from J, with 16 bases in between. Germline V gene lookup returns CDR1 MDHEN and CDR2 SYDVKM. DNA for the CDR3: TGTGCCAGCAGTGGTGGTAATCGCTTCGATGAGCAGTTCTTC. Translation gives CASSGGNRFDEQFF.

This chain connects TRBV2 to TRBJ1-5; 10 nucleotides match TRBD1. The CDR3 contains 15 residues. Per the germline V gene, CDR1 is SNHLY and CDR2 is FYNNEI. Trimming removed 7 bases from V and 3 bases from J; junction bases left unmatched: 6. CDR3 coding DNA: TGTGCCAGCACCGGGACAGGGGCTTTCAATCAGCCCCAGCATTTT. It yields the protein CASTGTGAFNQPQHF.

This clonotype was seen only a few times. This chain links TRBV6-2 or TRBV6-3 with TRBJ2-5, with TRBD2 matching over 13 bases. V dropped 2 bases and J dropped 3; count of bases not matched to a gene: 6. The length of the CDR3 is 17 residues. Germline-derived CDR1 and CDR2 are MNHEY and SVGEGT. CDR3 nucleotides: TGTGCCAGCAGTTACGGAGGACTAGCGGGGGTGGAAGAGACCCAGTACTTC. This codes for CASSYGGLAGVEETQYF.

V and J are TRBV20-1 and TRBJ1-4; tentative D call: TRBD1 (5 bases). Per germline, CDR1 DFQATT and CDR2 SNEGSKA (reference sequence). This CDR3 is built from 15 residues. The V end lost 6 bases, the J end lost 8 bases, and 22 bases lay between the germline ends. The CDR3 DNA follows: TGCAGTGCCCGCAATGGGGGGTGGATAGGCGAAAAACTGTTTTTT. This codes for CSARNGGWIGEKLFF.

This chain links TRBV13 with TRBJ2-2; no clear D. CDR1 PRHDT and CDR2 FYEKMQ come from the germline V gene (reference sequence). The CDR3 runs to 15 residues. Trimming removed 1 base at V and 2 bases at J, with 8 bases between. In nucleotides, the CDR3 is TGTGCCAGCAGCTTAGAGGTGGGAAACACCGGGGAGCTGTTTTTT. As protein: CASSLEVGNTGELFF.

In this sample, this clonotype turned up once. Written as DNA, the CDR3 is TGTGCCAGCAGTCCCGAACTAGCGAAGAGCACAGATACGCAGTATTTT. Protein: CASSPELAKSTDTQYF. The chain links TRBV28 to TRBJ2-3; 7 positions match TRBD2. The CDR3 runs 16 residues. Trimming cost V 5 bases and J 0 bases; bases outside gene matches: 8. Germline V lookup: CDR1 MDHEN, CDR2 SYDVKM.

The chain uses TRBV4-1 and TRBJ2-3; TRBD2 matches at 8 bases. J gave up 2 bases and V 4 bases, and 5 bases lay outside the gene matches. Germline CDR1 reads MGHRA; CDR2 reads YSYEKL. The CDR3 contains 15 residues. The CDR3 nucleotides read TGCGCCAGCAGCCTTGAACTAGCGGACACAGATACGCAGTATTTT. It encodes CASSLELADTDTQYF.

The chain is built from TRBV5-6 and TRBJ2-7, with a weak D call TRBD1 (6 bases). Between the trimmed V and J ends, which lost 0 bases and 4 bases, there was a span of 14 bases. The CDR3 runs 15 residues. CDR1 SGHDT and CDR2 YYEEEE come from the germline V gene. The CDR3 region has the DNA TGTGCCAGCAGCTTGGGAAGGACAGAGAGTTACGAGCAGTACTTC. Translated: CASSLGRTESYEQYF.

A few counts support this clonotype. The chain has TRBV7-9 and TRBJ1-1; 7 bases align to TRBD1. The germline gives CDR1 SEHNR, CDR2 FQNEAQ (reference sequence). The CDR3 totals 12 residues. V dropped 5 bases and J dropped 10; count of bases not matched to a gene: 7. The CDR3 loop is CASSAGTDGAFF. CDR3 coding DNA: TGTGCCAGCAGCGCCGGGACAGATGGAGCTTTCTTT.

The J gene is TRBJ1-5, the V gene TRBV7-9; 8 bases line up with TRBD1. The CDR3 contains 16 residues. Germline CDR1 is SEHNR and CDR2 is FQNEAQ (reference sequence). Losses at the gene ends were 1 base for V and 1 base for J; bases not matched to a gene: 3. The CDR3 DNA follows: TGTGCCAGCAGCTTAGTCGACAGGGGAAGCAATCAGCCCCAGCATTTT. As protein: CASSLVDRGSNQPQHF.

The gene calls are TRBV6-5 and TRBJ1-3, with D perhaps matching TRBD1 (5 bases). There are 15 residues in the CDR3. Germline values: CDR1 MNHEY, CDR2 SVGAGI. V was shortened by 6 bases and J by 0 bases, with 12 bases between the two germline ends. The CDR3 DNA sequence: TGTGCCAGCAGCCCTGACAGTAGCTCTGGAAACACCATATATTTT. Its translation: CASSPDSSSGNTIYF.

The chain carries TRBV20-1 and TRBJ1-2; the D is unclear. The germline gives CDR1 DFQATT, CDR2 SNEGSKA (reference sequence). Trimming stripped 0 bases from V and 8 bases from J, with 7 bases between. This CDR3 is built from 11 residues. The CDR3 DNA follows: TGCAGTGCTAGAGATAAGGAAGGCTACACCTTC. Its translation is CSARDKEGYTF.

A remark on this clonotype: It may be a read error: a sequence one base away is much more abundant. The genes are TRBV7-8 and TRBJ2-1; 7 bases map to TRBD1. The germline gives CDR1 SGHVS, CDR2 FQNEAQ. After removal of 4 bases from V and 2 bases from J, the junction contained 5 bases not matched to a gene. The CDR3 is made up of 15 amino acids. CDR3 loop: CASSSTGETYNEQFF. CDR3 bases: TGTGCCAGCAGCTCCACAGGGGAGACCTACAATGAGCAGTTCTTC.

This chain joins TRBV19 and TRBJ1-2; the D gene is possibly TRBD1 (5 bases). Per the germline V gene, CDR1 is LNHDA and CDR2 is SQIVND (reference sequence). This CDR3 contains 11 residues. Deletions cut 7 bases from V and 10 bases from J, with 13 bases between. CDR3 DNA sequence: TGTGCCAGTAACGGGGGGAATGACTACACCTTC. Protein: CASNGGNDYTF. The full variable domain, rest sourced from reference TRBV19 and TRBJ1-2, is DGGITQSPKYLFRKEGQNVTLSCEQNLNHDAMYWYRQDPGQGLRLIYYSQIVNDFQKGDIAEGYSVSREKKESFPLTVTSAQKNPTAFYLCASNGGNDYTFGSGTRLTVV.

In regard to this clonotype: Possible read error: a much larger clone is one base away. The chain employs TRBV2 and TRBJ1-1; D is unclear. Germline V gene data show CDR1 as SNHLY and CDR2 as FYNNEI. The germline V and J ends were trimmed by 3 bases and 4 bases, with 6 bases remaining between them. The length of the CDR3 is 12 residues. The CDR3 is CASSDGSTEAFF. CDR3 coding DNA: TGTGCCAGCAGTGATGGGAGCACTGAAGCTTTCTTT.

This clonotype was seen a few times. Mismatch with germline at one junction end may stem from a read error. The rearrangement joins TRBV7-6 to TRBJ1-1, with D perhaps matching TRBD1 (5 bases). The CDR3 is 14 amino acids. From germline, CDR1 is SGHVS and CDR2 FNYEAQ. CDR3 amino acids: CASSLGEWNTEAVF. In DNA form, the CDR3 reads TGTGCCAGCAGCTTGGGGGAGTGGAACACTGAAGCTGTCTTT.

This clonotype has just a few counts. This chain uses TRBV28 with TRBJ2-1; D is undetermined. Trimming removed 4 bases from V and 0 bases from J, with 10 bases in between. Germline V lookup: CDR1 MDHEN, CDR2 SYDVKM. The CDR3 totals 15 residues. The CDR3 region is CASSSRRSSYNEQFF. As DNA, the CDR3 is TGTGCCAGCAGTTCTCGACGGAGCTCCTACAATGAGCAGTTCTTC.

The CDR3 here is CASSGGGSPRQFF. For the CDR3, the DNA is TGTGCCAGCAGCGGCGGGGGGTCCCCCAGGCAGTTCTTC. This sequence joins TRBV6-2 or TRBV6-3 and TRBJ2-1; 8 bases match TRBD2. There are 13 residues in the CDR3. CDR1 and CDR2 from the germline V gene are MNHEY and SVGEGT. After removal of 6 bases from V and 12 bases from J, the junction contained 10 bases not matched to a gene.

This clonotype has a count of ten or more. The V call is TRBV7-2, the J call TRBJ1-2; 8 positions agree with TRBD1. CDR1 and CDR2 (germline): SGHTA, FQGNSA. This CDR3 region has 15 residues. The V segment lost 5 bases and the J segment 0 bases; nucleotides outside the gene matches: 5. CDR3 coding DNA: TGTGCCAGCAGCCCCCTGACAGGGGCTAACTATGGCTACACCTTC. Its translation is CASSPLTGANYGYTF.

This clonotype was found many times. The chain uses TRBV7-9 and TRBJ2-7, with no clear D. V was trimmed by 3 bases and J by 7 bases, leaving 10 bases between them. The CDR3 spans 12 residues. CDR1 and CDR2 (germline): SEHNR, FQNEAQ (reference sequence). The CDR3 is CASSFSNPEQYF. In DNA form, the CDR3 reads TGTGCCAGCAGCTTCTCCAACCCAGAGCAGTACTTC.

This clonotype has ten or more counts. This sequence joins TRBV7-9 and TRBJ2-5; 13 bases agree with TRBD2. The CDR3 is 19 residues long. The trim removed 6 bases at V and 5 bases at J, leaving 18 bases unmatched. The V gene's germline CDR1 is SEHNR and CDR2 FQNEAQ (reference sequence). CDR3 protein: CASSSFFPGTSGDRETQYF. For the CDR3, the DNA is TGTGCCAGCAGTAGCTTCTTCCCCGGGACTAGCGGGGACCGCGAGACCCAGTACTTC. The full variable domain, with the rest looked up from reference TRBV7-9 and TRBJ2-5, is DTGVSQNPRHKITKRGQNVTFRCDPISEHNRLYWYRQTLGQGPEFLTYFQNEAQLEKSRLLSDRFSAERPKGSFSTLEIQRTEQGDSAMYLCASSSFFPGTSGDRETQYFGPGTRLLVL.

This clonotype occurred a few times. The chain uses TRBV29-1 and TRBJ1-3; no definite D call. From germline, CDR1 is SQVTM and CDR2 ANQGSEA. The V end was cut by 0 bases, the J end by 0 bases, with 6 bases between. The CDR3 spans 14 residues. In nucleotides, the CDR3 is TGCAGCGTTGAAGATGAGGCCTCTGGAAACACCATATATTTT. It encodes CSVEDEASGNTIYF.

The chain couples TRBV28 to TRBJ2-4, with D perhaps being TRBD1 or TRBD2 (6 bases each). Germline CDR1 MDHEN, CDR2 SYDVKM. The CDR3 extends over 18 amino acids. V was shortened by 4 bases and J by 1 base, with 20 bases between the two germline ends. The CDR3, as DNA: TGTGCCAGCAGTTCACCGTCCGGGGGCGATCGGGCCAAAAACATTCAGTACTTC. This sequence encodes CASSSPSGGDRAKNIQYF.

The chain links TRBV25-1 to TRBJ1-5; 9 bases match TRBD1. The CDR3 is 13 residues long. V was pared by 8 bases and J by 10 bases, with 9 bases of the junction left unmatched. Germline CDR1 reads MGHDK; CDR2 reads SYGVNS. The CDR3 DNA follows: TGTGCCAGCGGGGGACAGGGCTTTTATCCCCAGCATTTT. Protein: CASGGQGFYPQHF.